The rows below give T cell receptor beta chains drawn from one sample of a study of metastatic and nonmetastatic thyroid tumors. TCRdb re-called clones via MiXCR from the PCR reads. The sample includes 30,000 to 45,000 clones, roughly 20% of them seen just once. What was sequenced was blood. The receptor set was obtained from a female donor with papillary thyroid cancer or a benign thyroid nodule (not recorded which). Some clones in this sample may be carry-over from other donors' samples. Each CDR3 is given with its conserved first and last residue. Fields, in order: CDR3 length, D gene, clone size, V gene, J gene, CDR3 DNA, CDR3 protein. D genes are given only for firm matches. Clone size appears in some rows only: once, few, many, or a class for an expanded clone.

14	NA	many	TRBV18	TRBJ2-7	TGTGCCAGCTCACCACCGAGGGATCCCTACGAGCAGTACTTC	CASSPPRDPYEQYF
16	NA	few	TRBV28	TRBJ1-4	TGTGCCAGCAGTTTTACAGTGGCGTCAACTAATGAAAAACTGTTTTTT	CASSFTVASTNEKLFF
15	NA	many	TRBV20-1	TRBJ2-3	TGCAGTGCTAGAGATCTCGGGGGAGTCGCAGATACGCAGTATTTT	CSARDLGGVADTQYF
13	NA	NA	TRBV7-9	TRBJ1-2	TGTGCCAGCAGCCTGGATGGGGGGTTTGGCTACACCTTC	CASSLDGGFGYTF
14	NA	many	TRBV4-1	TRBJ1-4	TGCGCCAGCAGCCAGGAGACGGACTACGCTCTTCTGTTTTTT	CASSQETDYALLFF
15	TRBD1	many	TRBV14	TRBJ2-7	TGTGCCAGCATCTCAGGGGGACAGGGGGGGTACGAGCAGTACTTC	CASISGGQGGYEQYF
13	TRBD1	medium-sized	TRBV6-1	TRBJ1-6	TGTGCCAGCGACAGGGCGGGTTATTCACCCCTCCACTTT	CASDRAGYSPLHF
14	NA	many	TRBV7-9	TRBJ1-1	TGTGCCAGCAGCTTAGAGGCGATGGGTGCTGAAGCTTTCTTT	CASSLEAMGAEAFF
15	NA	NA	TRBV6-2/TRBV6-3	TRBJ1-6	TGTGCCAGCGCCTCAGGAACCCCGGCCAATTCACCCCTCCACTTT	CASASGTPANSPLHF
14	TRBD1	medium-sized	TRBV28	TRBJ1-2	TGTGCCAGCATAGAAGACAGGGATCTCTATGGCTACACCTTC	CASIEDRDLYGYTF
11	TRBD2	NA	TRBV27	TRBJ2-1	TGTGCCAGCTCCTTCAGCGGGAGTGGATTCTTC	CASSFSGSGFF
12	NA	many	TRBV5-1	TRBJ2-1	TGCGCCAGCAGTAGGGACGAAGGTGAGCAGTTCTTC	CASSRDEGEQFF
12	NA	NA	TRBV6-1	TRBJ2-7	TGTGCCGCATGCCGGGACACCGACGAGCAGTACTTC	CAACRDTDEQYF
13	NA	many	TRBV9	TRBJ1-3	TGTGCCAGCAGACATAGCGCTGGGAACACCATATATTTT	CASRHSAGNTIYF
18	NA	few	TRBV19	TRBJ2-7	TGTGCCAGTAGTATAGGACCACCGACATCCACATTCTCCTACGAGCAGTACTTC	CASSIGPPTSTFSYEQYF
17	TRBD1	many	TRBV12-5	TRBJ1-1	TGTGCTAGTGGTTTGGTGTTTTGGCAGGGGGCGAACACTGAAGCTTTCTTT	CASGLVFWQGANTEAFF
13	NA	many	TRBV29-1	TRBJ2-5	TGCAGCGTTGACGCGGGGTCGAGAGAGACCCAGTACTTC	CSVDAGSRETQYF
14	NA	many	TRBV5-6	TRBJ2-1	TGTGCCAGCAGCGTTAGAGGTTCCCGTAATGAGCAGTTCTTC	CASSVRGSRNEQFF
17	TRBD1	NA	TRBV4-1	TRBJ1-1	TGCGCCAGCAGCCAAGACCCCCCGGGAGGGGGCAGCCAGTCAGCTTTCTTT	CASSQDPPGGGSQSAFF
14	TRBD2	many	TRBV30	TRBJ2-7	TGTGCCTGTCAACTAGCGGGAGGACTAGACGAGCAGTACTTC	CACQLAGGLDEQYF
12	NA	many	TRBV20-1	TRBJ2-5	TGCAGTGCCGGCCCCTCCGGGGAGACCCAGTACTTC	CSAGPSGETQYF
15	NA	many	TRBV20-1	TRBJ2-3	TGCAGTGCTGGAAAAAGCGGAACTAGCACAGATACGCAGTATTTT	CSAGKSGTSTDTQYF
13	NA	many	TRBV30	TRBJ2-2	TGTGCCTGGACCCACGACTTGGGGGGGCTCCTGTTTTTT	CAWTHDLGGLLFF
13	NA	NA	TRBV6-1	TRBJ1-2	TGTGCCAGCGGGTACGGACCAAACTATGGCTACACCTTC	CASGYGPNYGYTF
15	NA	many	TRBV20-1	TRBJ2-5	TGCAGTGCTAGAGATCTGAGGGGCCCCACAGAGACCCAGTACTTC	CSARDLRGPTETQYF
15	TRBD2	many	TRBV10-3	TRBJ2-3	TGTGCCATCAGTGAGCTGGTCCTAGCGGAAGATACGCAGTATTTT	CAISELVLAEDTQYF
12	NA	many	TRBV18	TRBJ2-3	TGTGCCAGCTCAGGGACCTCAGATACGCAGTATTTT	CASSGTSDTQYF
15	NA	few	TRBV28	TRBJ2-2	TGTGCCAGCAGTTTTAGTCGGGCGCGGGACGAGGAGCTGTTTTTT	CASSFSRARDEELFF
17	TRBD2	many	TRBV20-1	TRBJ2-1	TGCAGTGCGCCCTCGGCCGGGAGCGGGAGCTCCTACAATGAGCAGTTCTTC	CSAPSAGSGSSYNEQFF
15	TRBD1	many	TRBV11-3	TRBJ2-7	TGTGCCAGCAGCTTACCCGGGACAGGGTCCTACGAGCAGTACTTC	CASSLPGTGSYEQYF
15	TRBD2	medium-sized	TRBV6-4	TRBJ2-5	TGTGCCAGCAGTAAAATAGCGGGAGGGCCCGAGGCCCAGTACTTC	CASSKIAGGPEAQYF
14	TRBD1	many	TRBV7-9	TRBJ1-2	TGTGCCAGCAGCCCGGGACAGGGGAACTATGGCTACACCTTC	CASSPGQGNYGYTF
15	NA	many	TRBV18	TRBJ2-1	TGTGCCAGCTCACCAAGGCAGGGTCTTTTCAATGAGCAGTTCTTC	CASSPRQGLFNEQFF
14	TRBD2	many	TRBV5-1	TRBJ2-7	TGCGCCAGCAGCGAGGGGACTAGGAACTACGAGCAGTACTTC	CASSEGTRNYEQYF
16	NA	many	TRBV3-1	TRBJ1-2	TGTGCCAGCAGCCAAGAATCAGGAGGGGCGGACTATGGCTACACCTTC	CASSQESGGADYGYTF